A single sample is the source of the 9 T cell receptor beta chains below, sequenced in a study of blood T cell repertoires in COVID-19. The data were produced by immunoSEQ multiplex PCR, yet TCRdb's version contains in-frame clones alone and is incomplete. The table lists hundreds of thousands of clones, roughly 90% of them singletons. Sequencing input: PBMCs or T cells enriched from blood (not recorded which). Receptor source: a woman in her 30s who had recovered from COVID-19.

The chain couples TRBV27 to TRBJ2-7; possible D gene TRBD1, 6 bases. V shed 7 bases and J shed 5 bases, with 18 bases lying between them. The germline gives CDR1 MNHEY, CDR2 SMNVEV (reference sequence). The CDR3 has 14 amino acids. The CDR3 sequence: CASKRSGANDEQYF. CDR3 nucleotides: TGTGCCAGCAAGAGGTCAGGGGCGAACGACGAGCAGTACTTC.

This clone was picked up a small number of times. The rearrangement links TRBV25-1 to TRBJ1-1; D possibly corresponds to TRBD1 (6 bases). CDR3 length: 14 residues. Germline V CDR1 and CDR2: MGHDK, SYGVNS. Trimming shortened V by 7 bases and J by 3 bases, and 15 bases separated the two germline ends. CDR3: CASIPPTGDTEAFF. DNA for the CDR3: TGTGCCAGCATTCCCCCGACAGGAGACACTGAAGCTTTCTTT.

This chain connects TRBV6-1 to TRBJ1-5; D remains unclear. Trimming pared 3 bases from V and 3 bases from J, leaving 6 bases between. Looked up from germline, CDR1 is MNHNS and CDR2 is SASEGT. The CDR3 runs to 13 residues. The CDR3 DNA reads as TGTGCCAGCAGTGAGAGCACCAATCAGCCCCAGCATTTT. It codes for CASSESTNQPQHF.

The chain links TRBV18 to TRBJ1-2; 9 nucleotides align to TRBD1. Germline V CDR1 and CDR2: KGHSH, LQKENI. CDR3 length: 14 residues. Trimming at V came to 4 bases and at J to 5 bases, leaving 5 bases not matched to a gene. The CDR3: CASSRGQGFYGYTF. In nucleotides, the CDR3 is TGTGCCAGCTCACGGGGACAGGGTTTTTATGGCTACACCTTC.

V is TRBV12-5 and J is TRBJ1-1, with D perhaps matching TRBD1 (5 bases). Germline lookup yields CDR1 LGHNT and CDR2 FRNRAP. Between the trimmed V and J ends, which lost 7 bases and 1 base, there was a span of 10 bases. The CDR3 spans 13 residues. CDR3 residues: CASVLGANTEAFF. The CDR3 DNA follows: TGTGCTAGTGTCCTTGGGGCGAACACTGAAGCTTTCTTT.

The chain carries TRBV2 and TRBJ2-7, with 7 bases fitting TRBD1. Germline CDR1 is SNHLY and CDR2 is FYNNEI. This CDR3 comprises 14 residues. The ends lost 7 bases at V and 9 bases at J; junction bases unmatched: 15. CDR3 in amino acids: CASTPGQSITVQYF. The DNA of the CDR3 is TGTGCCAGCACTCCGGGACAGTCGATTACGGTGCAGTACTTC.

J is TRBJ2-1 and V is TRBV5-1; 8 positions agree with TRBD2. V lost 5 bases, J lost 4 bases, and 8 bases stayed unmatched. The CDR3 has 15 residues. Germline V gives CDR1 SGHRS, CDR2 YFSETQ. The CDR3 nucleotides read TGCGCCAGCAGTAAAACTAGCGGACTATACAATGAGCAGTTCTTC. Residues: CASSKTSGLYNEQFF.

The genes are TRBV7-8 and TRBJ1-1; D not resolved. CDR3 size: 13 residues. From germline, CDR1 is SGHVS and CDR2 FQNEAQ. V lost 2 bases to trimming and J lost 3 bases, with 7 bases between them. In nucleotides, the CDR3 is TGTGCCAGCAGCTTACTTATAGACACTGAAGCTTTCTTT. It codes for CASSLLIDTEAFF. The full variable domain, with the rest looked up from reference TRBV7-8 and TRBJ1-1, is GAGVSQSPRYKVAKRGQDVALRCDPISGHVSLFWYQQALGQGPEFLTYFQNEAQLDKSGLPSDRFFAERPEGSVSTLKIQRTQQEDSAVYLCASSLLIDTEAFFGQGTRLTVV.

The V gene is TRBV9, the J gene TRBJ1-6, with a tentative D call TRBD1 (6 bases). V lost 0 bases to trimming and J lost 7 bases, with 11 bases between them. The CDR3 totals 15 residues. CDR1 SGDLS and CDR2 YYNGEE come from the germline V gene. DNA of the CDR3: TGTGCCAGCAGCGTAGACGGACAGCGAAATTCACCCCTCCACTTT. Translating gives CASSVDGQRNSPLHF.